The 25 T cell receptor beta chains given below trace back to one sample, sequenced in a study of blood T cell repertoires in COVID-19. TCRdb's copy holds only in-frame clones and misses some; the assay was immunoSEQ multiplex PCR. The sample holds about 170,000 clones; approximately 84% are singletons and the top ten take roughly 3%. The source material was peripheral blood. The source of these receptors is a human donor with acute or convalescent COVID-19. The donor label of this sample is uncertain.

This chain uses TRBV20-1 with TRBJ1-2; TRBD1 agrees at 7 bases. Trimming cost V 4 bases and J 4 bases; bases outside gene matches: 6. This CDR3 contains 13 residues. CDR1 is DFQATT, CDR2 SNEGSKA, per germline (reference sequence). The CDR3 reads CSANEGATYGYTF. In DNA, the CDR3 is TGCAGTGCTAATGAGGGGGCGACCTATGGCTACACCTTC.

The V call is TRBV28, the J call TRBJ2-3, with TRBD2 matching over 8 bases. Losses at the gene ends were 5 bases for V and 3 bases for J; bases not matched to a gene: 13. The CDR3 runs 17 residues. Germline-derived CDR1 and CDR2 are MDHEN and SYDVKM. The CDR3 DNA reads TGTGCCAGCAGTGGGGGGGGATGGGGACTAGTAACAGATACGCAGTATTTT. Its protein product is CASSGGGWGLVTDTQYF.

V is TRBV4-1 and J is TRBJ2-5; no reliable D call. The germline V gene has CDR1 MGHRA and CDR2 YSYEKL. The CDR3 totals 14 residues. V was clipped by 0 bases and J by 5 bases, with 10 bases between them. The CDR3 DNA follows: TGCGCCAGCAGCCAAGAGGCCGTATCGGAGACCCAGTACTTC. Translated, it gives CASSQEAVSETQYF.

The chain is built from TRBV5-3 and TRBJ2-6; a weak D match, TRBD1 (6 bases). TRBV5-3 is classed as an ORF, of uncertain function. The CDR3 consists of 15 residues. The V and J ends lost 4 bases and 4 bases respectively, with 12 bases between them. The CDR3 is CARSLDSQGANVLTF. The CDR3 coding sequence is TGTGCCAGAAGCCTGGACAGCCAAGGGGCCAACGTCCTGACTTTC.

J is TRBJ2-2 and V is TRBV6-2 or TRBV6-3; weak D call: TRBD2 (5 bases). Between the trimmed V and J ends, which lost 2 bases and 7 bases, there was a span of 5 bases. Germline V CDR1 and CDR2: MNHEY, SVGEGT. This CDR3 has 12 amino acids. The CDR3 coding sequence is TGTGCCAGCAGTTACGAGGGCGGGGAGCTGTTTTTT. Its translation: CASSYEGGELFF.

Written as DNA, the CDR3 is TGTGCCGGCCGGGACTCCGAGATTGGAGATACGCAGTATTTT. This encodes CAGRDSEIGDTQYF. The V and J genes are TRBV2 and TRBJ2-3; possible D gene TRBD2, 6 bases. Germline CDR1 and CDR2: SNHLY and FYNNEI. V lost 11 bases to trimming and J lost 5 bases, with 20 bases between them. The CDR3 sequence is 14 residues long.

The chain combines TRBV28 with TRBJ1-1; no reliable D call. Germline assignment: CDR1 MDHEN and CDR2 SYDVKM. This CDR3 is 13 amino acids long. Trimming took 5 bases from V and 3 from J, leaving 10 bases between them. CDR3 amino acids: CASSPPGYTEAFF. The CDR3 nucleotides are TGTGCCAGCAGTCCTCCCGGGTACACTGAAGCTTTCTTT.

The CDR3 DNA sequence: TGTGCCAGCAAAACCCCAGGGGGAAATCGTGGCTACACCTTC. Protein sequence: CASKTPGGNRGYTF. J is TRBJ1-2 and V is TRBV28, with 7 bases aligning to TRBD1. The CDR3 extends over 14 amino acids. The trim removed 7 bases at V and 7 bases at J, leaving 12 bases unmatched. Per germline, CDR1 MDHEN and CDR2 SYDVKM.

The chain joins TRBV10-1 to TRBJ2-1, with 10 bases aligning to TRBD2. Germline V lookup: CDR1 WNHNN, CDR2 SYGVQD (reference sequence). J lost 7 bases, V lost 5 bases, and 11 bases had no gene match. The CDR3 sequence is 16 residues long. In nucleotides, the CDR3 is TGCGCCAGCAGTTCCTCAAGCGGGGGGGCCGGGAATGAGCAGTTCTTC. Translating gives CASSSSSGGAGNEQFF.

The rearrangement joins TRBV28 to TRBJ1-5; 7 positions match TRBD1. V lost 3 bases and J lost 2; bases outside the gene matches: 7. CDR1 is MDHEN, CDR2 SYDVKM, per germline. The CDR3 length is 16 residues. DNA of the CDR3: TGTGCCAGCAGTTTCCCCAGGGGGTACGGCAATCAGCCCCAGCATTTT. Residues: CASSFPRGYGNQPQHF.

This chain uses TRBV28 with TRBJ2-1; the match to TRBD1 covers 10 bases. The CDR3 runs to 14 residues. V lost 6 bases and J lost 6; bases outside the gene matches: 5. Germline CDR1 is MDHEN and CDR2 is SYDVKM. The CDR3 sequence is CASSSRDRGNEQFF. The CDR3, as DNA: TGTGCCAGCAGCTCCAGGGACAGGGGCAATGAGCAGTTCTTC. The whole variable domain, remainder taken from reference TRBV28 and TRBJ2-1, is DVKVTQSSRYLVKRTGEKVFLECVQDMDHENMFWYRQDPGLGLRLIYFSYDVKMKEKGDIPEGYSVSREKKERFSLILESASTNQTSMYLCASSSRDRGNEQFFGPGTRLTVL.

This chain uses TRBV5-1 with TRBJ2-7, with 7 bases fitting TRBD2. The CDR3 consists of 16 residues. Germline CDR1 and CDR2: SGHRS and YFSETQ. The V gene end was trimmed by 1 base and the J gene end by 6 bases; junction bases not matched to a gene: 13. CDR3 sequence: CASSLYQGSGGGEQYF. As DNA, the CDR3 is TGCGCCAGCAGCTTGTACCAGGGTTCCGGCGGGGGCGAGCAGTACTTC.

This chain uses TRBV28 with TRBJ2-7; 10 bases line up with TRBD2. The trim removed 6 bases at V and 7 bases at J, leaving 21 bases unmatched. Germline CDR1 and CDR2: MDHEN and SYDVKM. The length of the CDR3 is 18 residues. The CDR3 region is CASSSSTSGIKWTGEQYF. CDR3 in DNA: TGTGCCAGCAGCTCCAGTACTAGCGGGATCAAGTGGACTGGTGAGCAGTACTTC.

V gene TRBV5-5 combines with J gene TRBJ2-3; 10 bases agree with TRBD2. The CDR3 loop spans 17 amino acids. V lost 9 bases to trimming and J lost 2 bases; unmatched junction nucleotides: 15. CDR1 is SGHKS and CDR2 is YYEKEE in the germline V gene (reference sequence). The CDR3 region has the DNA TGTGCCACCCTGACAGGGCTACTAGCGGGGACCACAGATACGCAGTATTTT. Amino acids: CATLTGLLAGTTDTQYF. The variable domain in full, completed from reference TRBV5-5 and TRBJ2-3, reads DAGVTQSPTHLIKTRGQQVTLRCSPISGHKSVSWYQQVLGQGPQFIFQYYEKEERGRGNFPDRFSARQFPNYSSELNVNALLLGDSALYLCATLTGLLAGTTDTQYFGPGTRLTVL.

The V and J genes are TRBV2 and TRBJ2-3; TRBD2 agrees at 14 bases. The length of the CDR3 is 18 residues. Per the germline V gene, CDR1 is SNHLY and CDR2 is FYNNEI. Germline trimming cut 4 bases from V and 5 bases from J; bases unmatched to any gene: 11. CDR3 region: CASSAETSGGAFVDTQYF. CDR3 in DNA: TGTGCCAGCAGTGCCGAGACTAGCGGGGGGGCCTTCGTAGATACGCAGTATTTT. Based on the CDR3 plus reference TRBV2 and TRBJ2-3, the full variable domain is EPEVTQTPSHQVTQMGQEVILRCVPISNHLYFYWYRQILGQKVEFLVSFYNNEISEKSEIFDDQFSVERPDGSNFTLKIRSTKLEDSAMYFCASSAETSGGAFVDTQYFGPGTRLTVL.

The chain links TRBV7-2 to TRBJ2-3, with a possible D match to TRBD1 (6 bases). The CDR3 sequence is 15 residues long. Trimming removed 3 bases from V and 0 bases from J, with 10 bases in between. Germline values: CDR1 SGHTA, CDR2 FQGNSA. Here the CDR3 reads CASSLVQGSTDTQYF. CDR3 nucleotide sequence: TGTGCCAGCAGCTTGGTTCAGGGGAGCACAGATACGCAGTATTTT.

The rearrangement uses TRBV6-2 or TRBV6-3 and TRBJ2-7, with no clear D. This CDR3 is 13 amino acids long. Trimming took 6 bases from V and 6 from J, leaving 15 bases between them. From germline, CDR1 is MNHEY and CDR2 SVGEGT. In nucleotides, the CDR3 is TGTGCCAGCAGCCCTCACCTCCTCGGCGAGCAGTACTTC. Protein sequence: CASSPHLLGEQYF.

Points on this clone: The same CDR3 is also encoded by other DNA sequences in this sample. V and J are TRBV18 and TRBJ1-2; no definite D call. Germline loops: CDR1 KGHSH, CDR2 LQKENI. Trimming cost V 3 bases and J 3 bases, with 8 bases left between them. The length of the CDR3 is 13 residues. For the CDR3, the DNA is TGTGCCAGCTCACCCGGAGGTGACTATGGCTACACCTTC. Translating it yields CASSPGGDYGYTF.

The rearrangement uses TRBV7-9 and TRBJ2-7; 9 bases fit TRBD1. CDR1 SEHNR and CDR2 FQNEAQ come from the germline V gene (reference sequence). With V trimmed by 5 bases and J by 3 bases, 5 bases remained unmatched. CDR3 length: 14 residues. CDR3: CASSPTDRGYEQYF. The CDR3 DNA is TGTGCCAGCAGCCCTACGGACAGGGGCTACGAGCAGTACTTC.

V and J are TRBV30 and TRBJ1-1, with 8 bases that match TRBD1. V shed 4 bases and J 4 bases; nucleotides not matched to a gene: 5. The CDR3 consists of 13 residues. Germline V CDR1 and CDR2: GTSNPN, SVGIG (reference sequence). As DNA, the CDR3 is TGTGCCTGGACAGGGGGCTCGGTCACTGAAGCTTTCTTT. It is translated as CAWTGGSVTEAFF.

This sequence joins TRBV19 and TRBJ2-6, with D unresolved. The CDR3 sequence is 17 residues long. Between the trimmed V and J ends, which lost 3 bases and 0 bases, there was a span of 12 bases. CDR1 and CDR2 (germline): LNHDA, SQIVND (reference sequence). The CDR3 region has the DNA TGTGCCAGTAGTATGCGGTTAACCCTCTCTGGGGCCAACGTCCTGACTTTC. Translated: CASSMRLTLSGANVLTF.

This clone was seen more than once but under ten times. The chain couples TRBV5-6 to TRBJ1-1; a possible D gene is TRBD1 (5 bases). Germline V gene data show CDR1 as SGHDT and CDR2 as YYEEEE. V was cut by 2 bases and J by 4 bases, with 21 bases left in between. This CDR3 spans 17 amino acids. CDR3 DNA: TGTGCCAGCAGCTTTAATATGGGGTCACTCGGGGGCACTGAAGCTTTCTTT. This sequence encodes CASSFNMGSLGGTEAFF. Drawing the rest from reference TRBV5-6 and TRBJ1-1, the complete variable domain is DAGVTQSPTHLIKTRGQQVTLRCSPKSGHDTVSWYQQALGQGPQFIFQYYEEEERQRGNFPDRFSGHQFPNYSSELNVNALLLGDSALYLCASSFNMGSLGGTEAFFGQGTRLTVV.

This clone was detected only once. The V call is TRBV9, the J call TRBJ2-3, with TRBD2 matching over 10 bases. This CDR3 spans 17 amino acids. Germline lookup yields CDR1 SGDLS and CDR2 YYNGEE. The trim removed 2 bases at V and 7 bases at J, leaving 13 bases unmatched. DNA of the CDR3: TGTGCCAGCAGCGTCGACCCACGGACTAGCGGAATTAATACGCAGTATTTT. Encoded protein: CASSVDPRTSGINTQYF.

The CDR3 coding sequence is TGTGCCAGCAGCCAATTATTCGGGACAGGGAACACTGAAGCTTTCTTT. Translation: CASSQLFGTGNTEAFF. V usage is TRBV3-1 (or the pseudogene TRBV3-2) and J usage is TRBJ1-1; 8 bases map to TRBD1. Germline CDR1 and CDR2: LGHDT and YNNKEL (reference sequence). The CDR3 totals 16 residues. V was clipped by 2 bases and J by 1 base; unmatched bases: 6.

The chain recombines TRBV6-2 or TRBV6-3 with TRBJ2-3; D gene uncertain. There are 16 residues in the CDR3. V was trimmed by 2 bases and J by 2 bases, leaving 14 bases between them. From germline, CDR1 is MNHEY and CDR2 SVGEGT. This chain's CDR3 is CASSYGRLNPTDTQYF. The CDR3 DNA is TGTGCCAGCAGTTACGGGCGTCTAAATCCCACAGATACGCAGTATTTT.